These 12 T cell receptor beta chains were sequenced from one sample in a study of metastatic and nonmetastatic thyroid tumors. TCRdb re-called the PCR reads via MiXCR. The sample has more than 40,000 clones; 3.5% to 5% are singletons. Thyroid surgery had not been preceded by any treatment in any patient. The sequenced material came from blood. Source of these receptors: a female donor with papillary thyroid cancer or a benign thyroid nodule (not recorded which). Some clones in this sample may be carry-over from other donors' samples.

This clone was seen repeatedly, ten times or more. The rearrangement links TRBV7-2 to TRBJ2-7, with 11 bases fitting TRBD2. V lost 5 bases to trimming and J lost 2 bases; unmatched junction nucleotides: 8. This CDR3 region has 16 residues. Germline V lookup: CDR1 SGHTA, CDR2 FQGNSA. For the CDR3, the DNA is TGTGCCAGCAGCGACCAGGGACTAGCGGCGACCTACGAGCAGTACTTC. Protein product: CASSDQGLAATYEQYF. Supplemented by reference TRBV7-2 and TRBJ2-7, the full variable domain reads GAGVSQSPSNKVTEKGKDVELRCDPISGHTALYWYRQSLGQGLEFLIYFQGNSAPDKSGLPSDRFSAERTGGSVSTLTIQRTQQEDSAVYLCASSDQGLAATYEQYFGPGTRLTVT.

V gene TRBV2 combines with J gene TRBJ1-1; 7 bases are shared with TRBD1. CDR1 and CDR2 from the germline V gene are SNHLY and FYNNEI. This CDR3 spans 15 amino acids. The J segment lost 1 base and the V segment lost 8 bases, leaving 10 bases of the junction unmatched. CDR3 sequence reads: CASRYRGVRNTEAFF. CDR3 in DNA: TGTGCCAGCCGCTACAGGGGAGTGAGGAACACTGAAGCTTTCTTT.

This clone was observed at least ten times. CDR3 sequence (DNA): TGTGCTAGTGGTTACCTGCAGGTGAACACCGGGGAGCTGTTTTTT. It encodes CASGYLQVNTGELFF. The gene calls are TRBV12-5 and TRBJ2-2; the D is unclear. Per the germline V gene, CDR1 is LGHNT and CDR2 is FRNRAP. The CDR3 loop spans 15 amino acids. V was clipped by 4 bases and J by 1 base, with 10 bases between them.

This clone was recorded at least ten times. V gene TRBV6-2 or TRBV6-3 combines with J gene TRBJ2-1; 11 bases are a match to TRBD1. J was trimmed by 4 bases and V by 7 bases; bases with no gene match: 6. The CDR3 contains 15 residues. CDR1 MNHEY and CDR2 SVGEGT come from the germline V gene. The CDR3 sequence: CASIMGTGGYNEQFF. In nucleotides, the CDR3 is TGTGCCAGCATAATGGGGACAGGGGGTTACAATGAGCAGTTCTTC.

This clone turned up a few times. A much larger clone lies one base from this, so it may be a read error. The rearrangement joins TRBV6-9 to TRBJ2-2; D gene uncertain. CDR1 MNHGY and CDR2 SVAAGI come from the germline V gene. The CDR3 has 14 residues. The CDR3 nucleotides read TGCGCCAGCAGTGAGTCGTGGGGAACCGGGGAGCTGTTTTTT. Amino acids: CASSESWGTGELFF.

The rearrangement links TRBV6-5 to TRBJ1-2; the D is unclear. From germline, CDR1 is MNHEY and CDR2 SVGAGI. The CDR3 extends over 12 amino acids. V was cut by 4 bases and J by 9 bases, with 12 bases left in between. CDR3 coding DNA: TGTGCCAGCAGTTTACTGGGCCGCTGCTACACCTTC. Translated: CASSLLGRCYTF.

Ten or more counts support this clone. This chain connects TRBV20-1 to TRBJ2-1, with 7 bases that match TRBD1. This CDR3 is built from 14 residues. Germline loops: CDR1 DFQATT, CDR2 SNEGSKA (reference sequence). Germline trimming cut 5 bases from V and 4 bases from J; bases unmatched to any gene: 8. The CDR3 sequence: CSAPPLGQYNEQFF. CDR3 nucleotides: TGCAGTGCTCCTCCACTGGGACAGTACAATGAGCAGTTCTTC.

This clone was found a few times. This chain's CDR3 is CASSYRTGNTEAFF. The CDR3 nucleotides read TGTGCCAGCAGTTATAGGACCGGGAACACTGAAGCTTTCTTT. The chain uses TRBV6-9 and TRBJ1-1; D unclear. The CDR3 sequence is 14 residues long. Looked up from germline, CDR1 is MNHGY and CDR2 is SVAAGI. With 2 bases removed from V and 1 base from J, the gap between germline ends came to 8 bases.

This clone was recorded many times. The CDR3 sequence is CASGKTGTGTYEQYF. In nucleotides, the CDR3 is TGTGCCAGCGGAAAAACCGGGACAGGTACCTACGAGCAGTACTTC. The chain combines TRBV6-2 or TRBV6-3 with TRBJ2-7, with 8 bases fitting TRBD1. Germline V lookup: CDR1 MNHEY, CDR2 SVGEGT. The V and J ends lost 8 bases and 2 bases, in that order; junction bases with no gene match: 11. The CDR3 length is 15 residues.

This clone has only a few counts. This chain uses TRBV14 with TRBJ2-3; TRBD1 matches at 12 bases. The CDR3 is 16 residues long. Trimming cost V 9 bases and J 5 bases; bases outside gene matches: 12. The germline V gene encodes CDR1 SGHDN and CDR2 FVKESK. CDR3 in amino acids: CARSARDRGLEDTQYF. The CDR3 DNA is TGTGCCAGAAGCGCCCGGGACAGGGGGCTTGAAGATACGCAGTATTTT.

This clone was seen a few times. This chain links TRBV2 with TRBJ2-2; possibly TRBD1 or TRBD2 for D (5 bases each). The CDR3 has 13 residues. CDR1 is SNHLY and CDR2 is FYNNEI in the germline V gene. Trimming took off 8 bases at V and 7 bases at J, with 14 bases between the two ends. CDR3 region: CASAEGSIGELFF. The CDR3 region has the DNA TGTGCCAGCGCAGAGGGGTCGATCGGGGAGCTGTTTTTT.

This clone occurred many times. The V and J genes are TRBV2 and TRBJ1-2; D is uncertain. Trimming took off 6 bases at V and 7 bases at J, with 12 bases between the two ends. CDR3 size: 12 residues. Germline assignment: CDR1 SNHLY and CDR2 FYNNEI. The CDR3 region has the DNA TGTGCCAGCAGCCCCTTGCTTGGTGGCTACACCTTC. Translating gives CASSPLLGGYTF.